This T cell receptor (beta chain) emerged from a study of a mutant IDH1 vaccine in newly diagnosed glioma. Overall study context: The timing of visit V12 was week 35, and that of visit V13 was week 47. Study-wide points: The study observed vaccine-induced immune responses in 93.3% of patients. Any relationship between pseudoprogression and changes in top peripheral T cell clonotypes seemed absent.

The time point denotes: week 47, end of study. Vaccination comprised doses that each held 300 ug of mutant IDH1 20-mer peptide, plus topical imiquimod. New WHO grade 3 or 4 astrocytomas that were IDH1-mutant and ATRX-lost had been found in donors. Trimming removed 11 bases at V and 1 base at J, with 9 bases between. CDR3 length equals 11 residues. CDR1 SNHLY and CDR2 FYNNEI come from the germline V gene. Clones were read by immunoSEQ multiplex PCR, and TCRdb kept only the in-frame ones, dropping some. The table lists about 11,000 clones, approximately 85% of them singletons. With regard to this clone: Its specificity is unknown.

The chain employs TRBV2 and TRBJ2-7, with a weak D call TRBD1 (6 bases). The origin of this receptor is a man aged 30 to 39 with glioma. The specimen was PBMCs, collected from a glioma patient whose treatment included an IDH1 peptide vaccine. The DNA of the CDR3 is TGTGCCGGCGGACAGTCCTACGAGCAGTACTTC. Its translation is CAGGQSYEQYF.